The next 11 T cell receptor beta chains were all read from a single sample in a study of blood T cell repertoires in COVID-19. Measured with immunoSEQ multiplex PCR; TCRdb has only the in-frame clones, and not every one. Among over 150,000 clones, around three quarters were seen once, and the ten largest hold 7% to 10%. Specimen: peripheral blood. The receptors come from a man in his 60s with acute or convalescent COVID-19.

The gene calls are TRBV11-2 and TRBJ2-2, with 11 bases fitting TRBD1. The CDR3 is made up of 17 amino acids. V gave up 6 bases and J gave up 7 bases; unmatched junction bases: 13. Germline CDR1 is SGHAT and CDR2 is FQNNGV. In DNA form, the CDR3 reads TGTGCCAGCAGTCCTAGATTCGGACAGGGGGCCGGCGGGGAGCTGTTTTTT. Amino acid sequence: CASSPRFGQGAGGELFF.

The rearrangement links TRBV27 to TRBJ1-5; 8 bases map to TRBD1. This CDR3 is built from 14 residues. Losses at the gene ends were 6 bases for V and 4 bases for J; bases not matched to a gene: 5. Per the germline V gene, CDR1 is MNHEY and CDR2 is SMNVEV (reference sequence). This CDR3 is CASSTDRGNQPQHF. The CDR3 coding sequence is TGTGCCAGCAGCACCGACAGGGGAAATCAGCCCCAGCATTTT.

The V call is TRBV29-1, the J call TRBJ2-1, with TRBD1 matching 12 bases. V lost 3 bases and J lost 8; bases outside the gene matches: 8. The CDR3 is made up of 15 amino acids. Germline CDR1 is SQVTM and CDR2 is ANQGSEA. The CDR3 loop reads CSVDSGTGGFDEQFF. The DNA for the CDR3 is TGCAGCGTTGACTCCGGGACAGGGGGCTTCGATGAGCAGTTCTTC.

The CDR3 DNA is TGTGCCAGTAGCGACCGACAGATCAGCACAGATACGCAGTATTTT. Its translation is CASSDRQISTDTQYF. The V and J genes are TRBV19 and TRBJ2-3, with TRBD1 as a possible D gene (5 bases). This CDR3 is 15 amino acids long. V was cut by 6 bases and J by 0 bases, with 13 bases left in between. Germline values: CDR1 LNHDA, CDR2 SQIVND (reference sequence).

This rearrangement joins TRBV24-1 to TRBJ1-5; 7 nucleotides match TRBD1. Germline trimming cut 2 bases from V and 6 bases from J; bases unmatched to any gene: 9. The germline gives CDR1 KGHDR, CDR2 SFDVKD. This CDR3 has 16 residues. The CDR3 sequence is CATSDSLRTGVQPQHF. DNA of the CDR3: TGTGCCACCAGTGATTCCCTACGCACAGGGGTTCAGCCCCAGCATTTT.

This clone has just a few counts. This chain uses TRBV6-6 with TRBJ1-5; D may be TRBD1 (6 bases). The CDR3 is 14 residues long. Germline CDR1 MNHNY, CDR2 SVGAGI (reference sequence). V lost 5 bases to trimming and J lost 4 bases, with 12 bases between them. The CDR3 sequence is CASSRQVLNQPQHF. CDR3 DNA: TGTGCCAGCAGTCGACAGGTCTTGAATCAGCCCCAGCATTTT.

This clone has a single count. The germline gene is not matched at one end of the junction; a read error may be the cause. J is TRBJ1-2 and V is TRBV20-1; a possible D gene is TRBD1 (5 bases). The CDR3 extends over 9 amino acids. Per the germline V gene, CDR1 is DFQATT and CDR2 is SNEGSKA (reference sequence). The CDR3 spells CSARDSQGF. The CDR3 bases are TGCAGTGCTAGAGATTCGCAGGGCTTC.

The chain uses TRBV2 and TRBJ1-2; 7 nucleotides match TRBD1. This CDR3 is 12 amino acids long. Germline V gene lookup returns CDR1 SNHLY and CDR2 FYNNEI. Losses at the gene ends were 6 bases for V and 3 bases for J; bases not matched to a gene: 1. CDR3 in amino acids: CASRGTDYGYTF. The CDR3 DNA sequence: TGTGCCAGCAGGGGGACAGACTATGGCTACACCTTC.

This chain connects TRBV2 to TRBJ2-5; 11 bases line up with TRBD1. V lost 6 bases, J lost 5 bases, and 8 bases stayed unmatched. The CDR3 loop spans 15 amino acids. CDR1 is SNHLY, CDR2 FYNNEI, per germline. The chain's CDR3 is CASRGGQGARETQYF. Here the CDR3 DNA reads TGTGCCAGCAGGGGCGGACAGGGGGCAAGGGAGACCCAGTACTTC.

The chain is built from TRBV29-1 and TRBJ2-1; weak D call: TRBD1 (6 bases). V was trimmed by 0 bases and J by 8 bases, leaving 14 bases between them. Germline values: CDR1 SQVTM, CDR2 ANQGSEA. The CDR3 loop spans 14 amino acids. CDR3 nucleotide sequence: TGCAGCGTTGAAGATATTACAGGGTCCGATGAGCAGTTCTTC. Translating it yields CSVEDITGSDEQFF.

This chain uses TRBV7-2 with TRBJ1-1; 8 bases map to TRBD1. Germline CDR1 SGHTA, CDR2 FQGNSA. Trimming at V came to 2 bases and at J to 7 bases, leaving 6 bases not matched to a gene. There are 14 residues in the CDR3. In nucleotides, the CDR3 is TGTGCCAGCAGCTTATTCACACAGGGGGATGAAGCTTTCTTT. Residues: CASSLFTQGDEAFF.